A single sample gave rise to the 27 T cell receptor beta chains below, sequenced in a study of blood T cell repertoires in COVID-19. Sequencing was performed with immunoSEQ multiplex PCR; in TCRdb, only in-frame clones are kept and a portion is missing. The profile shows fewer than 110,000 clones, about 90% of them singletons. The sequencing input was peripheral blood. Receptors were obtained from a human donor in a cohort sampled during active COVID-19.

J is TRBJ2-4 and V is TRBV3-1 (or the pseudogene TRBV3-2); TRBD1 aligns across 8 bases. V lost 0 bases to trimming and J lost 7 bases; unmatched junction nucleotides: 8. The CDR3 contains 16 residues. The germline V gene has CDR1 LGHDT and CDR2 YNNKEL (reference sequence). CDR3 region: CASSQEFPGGRNIQYF. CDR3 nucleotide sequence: TGTGCCAGCAGCCAAGAATTTCCAGGGGGCAGGAACATTCAGTACTTC.

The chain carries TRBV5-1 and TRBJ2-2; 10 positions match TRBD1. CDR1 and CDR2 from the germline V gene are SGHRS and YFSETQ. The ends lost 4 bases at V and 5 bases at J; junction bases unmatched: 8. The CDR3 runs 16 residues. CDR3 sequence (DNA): TGCGCCAGCAGCAAGGGGACAGGGGATCGGACCGGGGAGCTGTTTTTT. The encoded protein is CASSKGTGDRTGELFF. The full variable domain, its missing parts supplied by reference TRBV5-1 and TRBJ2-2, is KAGVTQTPRYLIKTRGQQVTLSCSPISGHRSVSWYQQTPGQGLQFLFEYFSETQRNKGNFPGRFSGRQFSNSRSEMNVSTLELGDSALYLCASSKGTGDRTGELFFGEGSRLTVL.

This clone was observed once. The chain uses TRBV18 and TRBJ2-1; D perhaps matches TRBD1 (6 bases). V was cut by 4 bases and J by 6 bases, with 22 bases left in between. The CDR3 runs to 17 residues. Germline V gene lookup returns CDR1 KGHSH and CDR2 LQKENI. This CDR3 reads CASSLYLPRQDPNEQFF. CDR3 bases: TGTGCCAGCTCACTTTATCTCCCGAGACAGGACCCCAATGAGCAGTTCTTC.

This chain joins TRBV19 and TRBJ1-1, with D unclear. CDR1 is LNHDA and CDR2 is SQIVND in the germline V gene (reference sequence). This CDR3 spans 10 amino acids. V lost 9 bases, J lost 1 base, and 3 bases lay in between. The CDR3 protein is CASGNTEAFF. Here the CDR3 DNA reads TGTGCCAGCGGGAACACTGAAGCTTTCTTT. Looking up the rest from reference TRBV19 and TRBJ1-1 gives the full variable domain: DGGITQSPKYLFRKEGQNVTLSCEQNLNHDAMYWYRQDPGQGLRLIYYSQIVNDFQKGDIAEGYSVSREKKESFPLTVTSAQKNPTAFYLCASGNTEAFFGQGTRLTVV.

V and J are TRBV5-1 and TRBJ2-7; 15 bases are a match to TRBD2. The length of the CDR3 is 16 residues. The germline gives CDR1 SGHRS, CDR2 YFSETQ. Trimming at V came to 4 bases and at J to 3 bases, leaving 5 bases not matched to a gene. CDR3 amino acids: CASSLGLAGGNYEQYF. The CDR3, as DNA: TGCGCCAGCAGCCTCGGACTAGCGGGGGGGAACTACGAGCAGTACTTC.

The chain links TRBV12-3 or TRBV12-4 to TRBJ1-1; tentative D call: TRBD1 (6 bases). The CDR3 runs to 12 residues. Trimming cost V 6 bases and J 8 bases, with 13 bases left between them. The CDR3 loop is CASSFGQIEAFF. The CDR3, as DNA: TGTGCCAGCAGCTTCGGACAGATCGAAGCTTTCTTT.

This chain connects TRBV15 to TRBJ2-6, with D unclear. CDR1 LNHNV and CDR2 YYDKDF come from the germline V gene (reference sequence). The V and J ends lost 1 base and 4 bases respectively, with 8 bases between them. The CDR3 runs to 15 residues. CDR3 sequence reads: CATSRGPSGANVLTF. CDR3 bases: TGTGCCACCAGCAGAGGGCCATCAGGGGCCAACGTCCTGACTTTC.

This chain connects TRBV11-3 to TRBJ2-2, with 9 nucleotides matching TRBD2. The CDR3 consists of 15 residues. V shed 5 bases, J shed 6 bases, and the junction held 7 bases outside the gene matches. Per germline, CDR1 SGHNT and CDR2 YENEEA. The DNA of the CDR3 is TGTGCCAGCAGCAATGGACTAGCGTCCTCCGGGGAGCTGTTTTTT. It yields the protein CASSNGLASSGELFF.

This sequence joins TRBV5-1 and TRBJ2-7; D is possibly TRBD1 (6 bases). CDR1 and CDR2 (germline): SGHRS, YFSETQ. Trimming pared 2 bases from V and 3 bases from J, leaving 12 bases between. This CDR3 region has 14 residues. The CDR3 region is CASSFRDTRYEQYF. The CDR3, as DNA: TGCGCCAGCAGCTTCAGGGACACGCGCTACGAGCAGTACTTC.

The CDR3 loop is CAWAPGRETQYF. The CDR3, as DNA: TGTGCCTGGGCCCCAGGTCGAGAGACCCAGTACTTC. The V gene is TRBV30, the J gene TRBJ2-5, with D unclear. The CDR3 totals 12 residues. Germline V lookup: CDR1 GTSNPN, CDR2 SVGIG (reference sequence). Trimming took 5 bases from V and 4 from J, leaving 11 bases between them.

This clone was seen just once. This CDR3 reads CASSPGQNTEAFF. DNA for the CDR3: TGCGCCAGCAGCCCTGGACAGAACACTGAAGCTTTCTTT. The V gene is TRBV4-1, the J gene TRBJ1-1; possible D gene TRBD1, 5 bases. V was pared by 4 bases and J by 1 base, with 7 bases between. Germline lookup yields CDR1 MGHRA and CDR2 YSYEKL. The CDR3 runs 13 residues.

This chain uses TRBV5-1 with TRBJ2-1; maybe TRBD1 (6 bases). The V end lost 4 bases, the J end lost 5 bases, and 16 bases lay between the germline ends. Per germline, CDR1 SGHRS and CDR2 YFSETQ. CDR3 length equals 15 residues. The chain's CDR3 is CASSPNRVANNEQFF. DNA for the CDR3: TGCGCCAGCAGCCCGAACAGGGTCGCCAACAATGAGCAGTTCTTC.

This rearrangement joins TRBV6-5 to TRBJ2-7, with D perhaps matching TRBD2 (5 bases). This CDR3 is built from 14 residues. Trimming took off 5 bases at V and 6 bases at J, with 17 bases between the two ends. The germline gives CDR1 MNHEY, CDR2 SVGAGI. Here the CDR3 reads CASSKRTALGEQYF. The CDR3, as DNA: TGTGCCAGCAGTAAACGGACTGCCCTCGGCGAGCAGTACTTC.

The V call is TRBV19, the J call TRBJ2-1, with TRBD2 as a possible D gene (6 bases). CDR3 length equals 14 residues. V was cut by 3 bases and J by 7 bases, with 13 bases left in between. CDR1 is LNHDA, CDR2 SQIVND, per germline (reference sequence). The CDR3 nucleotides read TGTGCCAGTAGTATCTTGCTTGGGGGGAATGAGCAGTTCTTC. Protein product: CASSILLGGNEQFF. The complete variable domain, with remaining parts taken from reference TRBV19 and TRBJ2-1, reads DGGITQSPKYLFRKEGQNVTLSCEQNLNHDAMYWYRQDPGQGLRLIYYSQIVNDFQKGDIAEGYSVSREKKESFPLTVTSAQKNPTAFYLCASSILLGGNEQFFGPGTRLTVL.

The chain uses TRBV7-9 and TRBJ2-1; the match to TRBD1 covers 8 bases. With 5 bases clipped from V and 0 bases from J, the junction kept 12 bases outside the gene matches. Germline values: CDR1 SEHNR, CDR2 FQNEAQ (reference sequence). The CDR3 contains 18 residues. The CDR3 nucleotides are TGTGCCAGCAGCGTTCCAAGACAGGGGATAAGCTCCTACAATGAGCAGTTCTTC. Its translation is CASSVPRQGISSYNEQFF.

In DNA form, the CDR3 reads TGTGCCAGCAGCTTTACAGGGGGGTCGGAAAACATTCAGTACTTC. It specifies CASSFTGGSENIQYF. The chain recombines TRBV7-3 with TRBJ2-4; 8 nucleotides match TRBD1. Looked up from germline, CDR1 is SGHTA and CDR2 is FQGTGA. This CDR3 is 15 amino acids long. The V and J ends lost 3 bases and 5 bases, in that order; junction bases with no gene match: 6.

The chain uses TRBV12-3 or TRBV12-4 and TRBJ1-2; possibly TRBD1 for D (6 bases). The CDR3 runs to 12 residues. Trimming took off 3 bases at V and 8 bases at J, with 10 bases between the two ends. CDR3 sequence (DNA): TGTGCCAGCAGTTTGCAGGGGCAGGGCTACACCTTC. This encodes CASSLQGQGYTF.

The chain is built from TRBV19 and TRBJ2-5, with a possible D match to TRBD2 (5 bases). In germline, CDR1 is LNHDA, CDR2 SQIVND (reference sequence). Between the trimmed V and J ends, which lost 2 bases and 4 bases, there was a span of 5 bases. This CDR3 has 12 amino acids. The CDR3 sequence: CASSIRGETQYF. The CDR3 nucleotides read TGTGCCAGTAGTATACGGGGAGAGACCCAGTACTTC. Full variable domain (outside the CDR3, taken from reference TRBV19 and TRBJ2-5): DGGITQSPKYLFRKEGQNVTLSCEQNLNHDAMYWYRQDPGQGLRLIYYSQIVNDFQKGDIAEGYSVSREKKESFPLTVTSAQKNPTAFYLCASSIRGETQYFGPGTRLLVL.

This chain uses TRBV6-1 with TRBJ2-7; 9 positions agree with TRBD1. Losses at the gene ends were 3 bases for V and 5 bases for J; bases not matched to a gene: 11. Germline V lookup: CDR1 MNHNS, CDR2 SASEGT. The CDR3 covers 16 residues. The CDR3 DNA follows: TGTGCCAGCAGTGACAATAGGGACAGGGACAACAACGAGCAGTACTTC. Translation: CASSDNRDRDNNEQYF.

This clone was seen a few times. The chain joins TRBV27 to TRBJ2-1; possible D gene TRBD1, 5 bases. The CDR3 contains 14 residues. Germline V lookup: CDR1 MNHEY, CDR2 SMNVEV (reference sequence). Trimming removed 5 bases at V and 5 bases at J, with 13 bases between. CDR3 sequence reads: CASSPTADHNEQFF. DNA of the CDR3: TGTGCCAGCAGTCCGACAGCTGACCACAATGAGCAGTTCTTC.

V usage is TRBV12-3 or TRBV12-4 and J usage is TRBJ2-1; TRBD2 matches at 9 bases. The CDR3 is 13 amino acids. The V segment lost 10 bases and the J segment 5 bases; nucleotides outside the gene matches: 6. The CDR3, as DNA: TGTGCCATCCAGGGACTAGCCAACAATGAGCAGTTCTTC. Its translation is CAIQGLANNEQFF.

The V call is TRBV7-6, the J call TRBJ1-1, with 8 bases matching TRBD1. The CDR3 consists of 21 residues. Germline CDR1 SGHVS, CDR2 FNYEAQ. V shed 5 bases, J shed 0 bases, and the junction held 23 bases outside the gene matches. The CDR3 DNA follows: TGTGCCAGCAGCCCCGTGGTATTGACAGGGGACCTCGCCTTTTTGAACACTGAAGCTTTCTTT. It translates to CASSPVVLTGDLAFLNTEAFF. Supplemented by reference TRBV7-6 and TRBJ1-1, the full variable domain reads GAGVSQSPRYKVTKRGQDVALRCDPISGHVSLYWYRQALGQGPEFLTYFNYEAQQDKSGLPNDRFSAERPEGSISTLTIQRTEQRDSAMYRCASSPVVLTGDLAFLNTEAFFGQGTRLTVV.

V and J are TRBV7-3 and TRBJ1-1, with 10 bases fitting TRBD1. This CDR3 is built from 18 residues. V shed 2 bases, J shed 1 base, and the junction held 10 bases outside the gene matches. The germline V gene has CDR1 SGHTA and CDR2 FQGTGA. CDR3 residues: CASSLGGQGSPWNTEAFF. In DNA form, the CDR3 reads TGTGCCAGCAGCTTAGGGGGACAGGGGAGCCCATGGAACACTGAAGCTTTCTTT.

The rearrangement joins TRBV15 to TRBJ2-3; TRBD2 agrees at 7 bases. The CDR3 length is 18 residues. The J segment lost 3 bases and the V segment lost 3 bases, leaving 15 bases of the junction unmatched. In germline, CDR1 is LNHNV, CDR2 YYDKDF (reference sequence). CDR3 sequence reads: CATSSSDVNSGGTDTQYF. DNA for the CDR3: TGTGCCACCAGCAGCTCCGACGTGAACTCGGGGGGAACAGATACGCAGTATTTT.

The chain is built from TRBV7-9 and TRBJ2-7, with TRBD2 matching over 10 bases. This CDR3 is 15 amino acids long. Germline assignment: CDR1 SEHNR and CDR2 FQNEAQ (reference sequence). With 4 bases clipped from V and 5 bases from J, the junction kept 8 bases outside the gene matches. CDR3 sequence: CASSYVAGGSHEQYF. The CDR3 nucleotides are TGTGCCAGCAGCTACGTAGCGGGAGGTAGCCACGAGCAGTACTTC.

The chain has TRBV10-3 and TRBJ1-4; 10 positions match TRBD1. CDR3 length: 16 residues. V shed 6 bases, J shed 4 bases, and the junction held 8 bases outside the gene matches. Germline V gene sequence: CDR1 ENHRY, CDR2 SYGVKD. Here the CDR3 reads CAISLGQGLSNEKLFF. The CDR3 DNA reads TGTGCCATCAGCCTGGGACAGGGGCTGAGTAATGAAAAACTGTTTTTT.

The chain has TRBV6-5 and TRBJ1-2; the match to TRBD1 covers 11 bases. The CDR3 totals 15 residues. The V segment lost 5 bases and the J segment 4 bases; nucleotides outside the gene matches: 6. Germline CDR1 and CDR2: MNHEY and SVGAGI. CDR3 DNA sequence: TGTGCCAGCAGTCAGAAAGGGACAGGGGGCTATGGCTACACCTTC. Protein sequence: CASSQKGTGGYGYTF.